This T cell receptor beta chain was observed in a study of a mutant IDH1 vaccine in newly diagnosed glioma. Turning to the study itself: Vaccine dosing followed radiotherapy by 4-6 weeks, or accompanied temozolomide cycles. Therapy received beforehand was radiotherapy, temozolomide, or both, with most patients given both.

The sample's time point: week 23, last vaccination. One vaccine dose held 300 ug of mutant IDH1 20-mer peptide and came with topical imiquimod. Donors harbored newly found WHO grade 3 or 4 IDH1-mutant, ATRX-lost astrocytomas. Study conclusions and caveats: Variations in leading peripheral T cell clonotypes appeared to have no connection with pseudoprogression.

Sequencing was performed with immunoSEQ multiplex PCR; in TCRdb, only in-frame clones are kept and a portion is missing. Among about 65,000 clones, around 83% were seen once, and the ten largest hold under 4.5%. V lost 0 bases and J 0 bases, leaving 16 bases between the germline ends. The CDR3 is 18 amino acids. Germline lookup yields CDR1 SGHNT and CDR2 YYREEE (reference sequence). Worth noting for this clone: Its target is unknown.

Sequences were derived from PBMCs, sampled from a glioma patient whose treatment included an IDH1 peptide vaccine. The gene calls are TRBV5-4 and TRBJ1-3; D gene unclear. The receptor comes from a man between 25 and 39 years old with glioma. As DNA, the CDR3 is TGTGCCAGCAGCTTGGAATCCCGACCGGTTGCCTCTGGAAACACCATATATTTT. This sequence encodes CASSLESRPVASGNTIYF.